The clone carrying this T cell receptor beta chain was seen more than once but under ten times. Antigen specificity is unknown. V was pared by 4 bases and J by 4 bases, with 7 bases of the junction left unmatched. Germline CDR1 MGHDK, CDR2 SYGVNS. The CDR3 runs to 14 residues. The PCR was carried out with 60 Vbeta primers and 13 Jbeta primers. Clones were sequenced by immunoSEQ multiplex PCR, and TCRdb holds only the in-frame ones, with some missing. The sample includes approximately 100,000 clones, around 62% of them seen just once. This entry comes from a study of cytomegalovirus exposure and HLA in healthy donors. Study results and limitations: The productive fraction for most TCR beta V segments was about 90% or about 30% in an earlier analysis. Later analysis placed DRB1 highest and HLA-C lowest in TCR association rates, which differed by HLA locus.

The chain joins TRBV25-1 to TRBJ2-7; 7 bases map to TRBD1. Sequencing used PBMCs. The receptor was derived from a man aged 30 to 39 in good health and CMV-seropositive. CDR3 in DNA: TGTGCCAGCAGTGGAAGGGACAGTAGGTACGAGCAGTACTTC. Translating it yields CASSGRDSRYEQYF.